Below, one T cell receptor (beta chain) is given with its context. These data come from a study of blood T cell repertoires in COVID-19. Study at large: Acute and convalescent COVID-19 samples came from the United States, Italy and Spain. T cells, B-cell-depleted T cells, or PBMCs provided the cDNA or gDNA that served as material.

Original data processing: Estimation of nucleated cell counts relied on the amplification of reference gene primers. Using immunoSEQ multiplex PCR, the repertoire was profiled, and TCRdb retains in-frame clones only, with some absent. That table gives V, J and clone size, and the DNA gave D and trimming. The table records 200,000 to 250,000 clones, approximately 84% of them present only once. The V and J ends lost 2 bases and 3 bases, in that order; junction bases with no gene match: 4. Germline values: CDR1 SGHRS, CDR2 YFSETQ. The CDR3 totals 15 residues. The chain employs TRBV5-1 and TRBJ1-4; TRBD1 aligns across 7 bases. The sequence derives from a woman aged 80 or over with acute or convalescent COVID-19. Sequencing used peripheral blood. The CDR3 is CASSFGTAPNEKLFF. CDR3 in DNA: TGCGCCAGCAGCTTCGGGACAGCACCTAATGAAAAACTGTTTTTT.